Presented here are 32 T cell receptor beta chains from one specimen sequenced in a study of cytomegalovirus exposure and HLA in healthy donors. It was with 60 Vbeta and 13 Jbeta primers that the PCR ran. The assay was immunoSEQ multiplex PCR, and TCRdb's table has in-frame clones only and misses some. Here the sample spans approximately 160,000 clones, around 79% being singletons. The specimen was PBMCs. These receptors were obtained from a woman between 35 and 50 years old in good health and CMV-seropositive.

The chain has TRBV5-1 and TRBJ2-1; 8 bases are shared with TRBD2. The ends lost 6 bases at V and 1 base at J; junction bases unmatched: 3. CDR1 is SGHRS and CDR2 is YFSETQ in the germline V gene. The CDR3 has 14 amino acids. The CDR3 sequence: CASTSGPSYNEQFF. CDR3 DNA sequence: TGCGCCAGCACTAGCGGGCCGTCCTACAATGAGCAGTTCTTC. The full variable domain, with the rest looked up from reference TRBV5-1 and TRBJ2-1, is KAGVTQTPRYLIKTRGQQVTLSCSPISGHRSVSWYQQTPGQGLQFLFEYFSETQRNKGNFPGRFSGRQFSNSRSEMNVSTLELGDSALYLCASTSGPSYNEQFFGPGTRLTVL.

The chain carries TRBV5-1 and TRBJ2-3; D possibly corresponds to TRBD2 (6 bases). Germline CDR1 reads SGHRS; CDR2 reads YFSETQ. This CDR3 is built from 16 residues. V lost 1 base, J lost 1 base, and 13 bases lay in between. The CDR3, as DNA: TGCGCCAGCAGCTTGACTAGCTCGCGGGGCACAGATACGCAGTATTTT. Encoded protein: CASSLTSSRGTDTQYF.

This sequence joins TRBV9 and TRBJ1-3; the D is unclear. Trimming removed 0 bases at V and 0 bases at J, with 10 bases between. Germline loops: CDR1 SGDLS, CDR2 YYNGEE. This CDR3 is built from 16 residues. In DNA form, the CDR3 reads TGTGCCAGCAGCGTAGGCACCGTCAGCTCTGGAAACACCATATATTTT. Residues: CASSVGTVSSGNTIYF.

The J gene is TRBJ2-5, the V gene TRBV30; D not resolved. Trimming removed 5 bases at V and 1 base at J, with 23 bases between. CDR1 is GTSNPN and CDR2 is SVGIG in the germline V gene (reference sequence). The CDR3 is made up of 17 amino acids. CDR3 DNA: TGTGCCTGGGGAACCTTAATTGGGCCTAACCGCCAAGAGACCCAGTACTTC. Translation: CAWGTLIGPNRQETQYF.

The chain uses TRBV5-1 and TRBJ2-1; D is unresolved. V lost 0 bases and J 0 bases, leaving 10 bases between the germline ends. Per the germline V gene, CDR1 is SGHRS and CDR2 is YFSETQ. This CDR3 has 16 residues. The CDR3 DNA follows: TGCGCCAGCAGCTTGGGTGTCTCTGTCTCCTACAATGAGCAGTTCTTC. This gives the protein CASSLGVSVSYNEQFF.

This clone has a single count. The chain couples TRBV2 to TRBJ1-2; 7 positions match TRBD1. This CDR3 spans 14 amino acids. The V and J ends lost 4 bases and 2 bases, in that order; junction bases with no gene match: 4. From germline, CDR1 is SNHLY and CDR2 FYNNEI. CDR3 sequence (DNA): TGTGCCAGCAGTGGGGGACAGCTCAACTATGGCTACACCTTC. The encoded protein is CASSGGQLNYGYTF.

J is TRBJ1-3 and V is TRBV5-1; perhaps TRBD1 as D (5 bases). Germline CDR1 and CDR2: SGHRS and YFSETQ. V dropped 0 bases and J dropped 0 bases, with 10 bases sitting between them. The CDR3 is made up of 16 amino acids. This chain's CDR3 is CASSLDLQGSGNTIYF. The CDR3 nucleotides are TGCGCCAGCAGCTTGGATTTGCAGGGCTCTGGAAACACCATATATTTT.

V is TRBV9 and J is TRBJ2-3, with unresolved D. V was cut by 4 bases and J by 4 bases, with 13 bases left in between. Germline lookup yields CDR1 SGDLS and CDR2 YYNGEE. This CDR3 region has 14 residues. As DNA, the CDR3 is TGTGCCAGCAGCCCCCGATTAGCCGCAGATACGCAGTATTTT. Translating gives CASSPRLAADTQYF.

The chain carries TRBV4-1 and TRBJ1-4, with no clear D. The CDR3 sequence is 16 residues long. V was shortened by 6 bases and J by 0 bases, with 14 bases between the two germline ends. Germline V lookup: CDR1 MGHRA, CDR2 YSYEKL. CDR3 loop: CASRPGPGATNEKLFF. CDR3 in DNA: TGCGCCAGCAGACCTGGGCCCGGGGCAACTAATGAAAAACTGTTTTTT.

The J gene is TRBJ2-1, the V gene TRBV4-1; 7 bases are a match to TRBD2. Trimming cost V 1 base and J 4 bases; bases outside gene matches: 7. This CDR3 region has 16 residues. Germline CDR1 is MGHRA and CDR2 is YSYEKL. CDR3 protein: CASSQGGLAVYNEQFF. DNA for the CDR3: TGCGCCAGCAGCCAAGGAGGGCTAGCGGTATACAATGAGCAGTTCTTC.

This rearrangement joins TRBV7-6 to TRBJ2-7, with D perhaps TRBD1 (6 bases). Germline CDR1 reads SGHVS; CDR2 reads FNYEAQ. Trimming left V 5 bases short and J 6 bases short, with 11 bases between. This CDR3 spans 12 amino acids. CDR3 DNA: TGTGCCAGCAGCCATGGACAGACCGAGCAGTACTTC. This gives the protein CASSHGQTEQYF.

The V and J genes are TRBV30 and TRBJ2-5; 8 nucleotides line up with TRBD2. The CDR3 consists of 15 residues. Per the germline V gene, CDR1 is GTSNPN and CDR2 is SVGIG (reference sequence). Trimming took 0 bases from V and 2 from J; bases not matched to a gene: 5. The DNA of the CDR3 is TGTGCCTGGAGTGTACCGACTAGCGCTCAAGAGACCCAGTACTTC. It yields the protein CAWSVPTSAQETQYF.

J is TRBJ2-2 and V is TRBV9; 12 positions match TRBD2. The germline CDR1 and CDR2 sequences are SGDLS and YYNGEE. V gave up 0 bases and J gave up 5 bases; unmatched junction bases: 2. The CDR3 is made up of 16 amino acids. The CDR3 spells CASSVGLAGVTGELFF. For the CDR3, the DNA is TGTGCCAGCAGCGTAGGACTAGCGGGAGTTACCGGGGAGCTGTTTTTT.

The V call is TRBV10-1, the J call TRBJ2-2, with D possibly being TRBD1 (5 bases). The germline gives CDR1 WNHNN, CDR2 SYGVQD (reference sequence). V was clipped by 6 bases and J by 5 bases, with 13 bases between them. The CDR3 is 14 residues long. The CDR3 reads CASSPTDTTGELFF. In DNA form, the CDR3 reads TGCGCCAGCAGCCCGACAGACACAACCGGGGAGCTGTTTTTT.

This chain connects TRBV27 to TRBJ1-1; D is uncertain. Trimming took 6 bases from V and 1 from J, leaving 15 bases between them. Germline assignment: CDR1 MNHEY and CDR2 SMNVEV (reference sequence). This CDR3 has 15 residues. CDR3 sequence (DNA): TGTGCCAGCAGCCTAGAGGAGCACGAGAACACTGAAGCTTTCTTT. Encoded protein: CASSLEEHENTEAFF.

The J gene is TRBJ2-2, the V gene TRBV25-1; D is unresolved. The CDR3 consists of 13 residues. Per germline, CDR1 MGHDK and CDR2 SYGVNS. V lost 5 bases to trimming and J lost 1 base, with 5 bases between them. CDR3 nucleotide sequence: TGTGCCAGCAGTCCCAGGAACACCGGGGAGCTGTTTTTT. This sequence encodes CASSPRNTGELFF.

This chain links TRBV6-1 with TRBJ1-5; 8 bases fit TRBD1. The CDR3 totals 14 residues. Germline V lookup: CDR1 MNHNS, CDR2 SASEGT. The V and J ends lost 4 bases and 7 bases, in that order; junction bases with no gene match: 6. The CDR3 DNA sequence: TGTGCCAGCAGTGCCCGGGACAGGCGCCAGCCCCAGCATTTT. It specifies CASSARDRRQPQHF.

This rearrangement joins TRBV7-9 to TRBJ1-1; TRBD1 might be the D (5 bases). Trimming took 4 bases from V and 8 from J, leaving 14 bases between them. This CDR3 comprises 13 residues. Per germline, CDR1 SEHNR and CDR2 FQNEAQ (reference sequence). The CDR3 spells CASSYSGAAEAFF. DNA for the CDR3: TGTGCCAGCAGCTATTCTGGGGCAGCAGAAGCTTTCTTT.

The CDR3 coding sequence is TGTGCCAGCAGCTTGTTCGAACAGGGGAGCATGAACACTGAAGCTTTCTTT. This encodes CASSLFEQGSMNTEAFF. The rearrangement joins TRBV5-6 to TRBJ1-1; 7 bases agree with TRBD1. J was trimmed by 0 bases and V by 1 base; bases with no gene match: 9. This CDR3 has 17 amino acids. Germline V lookup: CDR1 SGHDT, CDR2 YYEEEE.

V gene TRBV5-1 combines with J gene TRBJ2-7, with TRBD2 identical over 11 bases. CDR1 and CDR2 (germline): SGHRS, YFSETQ. The CDR3 contains 16 residues. V was clipped by 2 bases and J by 7 bases; unmatched bases: 11. This CDR3 reads CASSLSGGTSGREQYF. The CDR3 region has the DNA TGCGCCAGCAGCTTATCTGGGGGGACTAGCGGACGTGAGCAGTACTTC.

V gene TRBV7-7 combines with J gene TRBJ2-1, with 10 bases identical to TRBD2. Germline V gives CDR1 SSHAT, CDR2 FNYEAQ (reference sequence). This CDR3 has 15 residues. Losses at the gene ends were 1 base for V and 5 bases for J; bases not matched to a gene: 2. The CDR3 here is CASSLGLAGDNEQFF. The CDR3 DNA sequence: TGTGCCAGCAGCTTAGGGCTAGCGGGGGACAATGAGCAGTTCTTC.

The V and J genes are TRBV9 and TRBJ1-3; D not certain. Germline CDR1 and CDR2: SGDLS and YYNGEE. CDR3 length: 14 amino acids. Between the trimmed V and J ends, which lost 0 bases and 11 bases, there was a span of 15 bases. The CDR3 loop reads CASSVEESGPSIYF. CDR3 in DNA: TGTGCCAGCAGCGTAGAAGAAAGCGGGCCATCCATATATTTT.

This clone has just one count. V and J are TRBV10-3 and TRBJ1-1, with 8 bases aligning to TRBD1. The V gene end was trimmed by 10 bases and the J gene end by 0 bases; junction bases not matched to a gene: 4. The length of the CDR3 is 13 residues. Germline CDR1 ENHRY, CDR2 SYGVKD. CDR3 DNA: TGTGCCACAGGGACAGGAATGAACACTGAAGCTTTCTTT. Translated, it gives CATGTGMNTEAFF.

This chain connects TRBV6-6 to TRBJ2-7, with D possibly being TRBD1 (5 bases). The CDR3 extends over 13 amino acids. V was trimmed by 2 bases and J by 2 bases, leaving 7 bases between them. Germline CDR1 and CDR2: MNHNY and SVGAGI (reference sequence). CDR3 bases: TGTGCCAGCAGTTACGGCAGGGCCTACGAGCAGTACTTC. Translating it yields CASSYGRAYEQYF.

The chain uses TRBV9 and TRBJ1-1; D gene ambiguous. This CDR3 has 13 amino acids. Trimming removed 0 bases at V and 4 bases at J, with 7 bases between. Germline V gives CDR1 SGDLS, CDR2 YYNGEE. The CDR3 nucleotides are TGTGCCAGCAGCGTAGTGTCTCGCACTGAAGCTTTCTTT. Protein sequence: CASSVVSRTEAFF.

V usage is TRBV5-6 and J usage is TRBJ1-3; D may be TRBD1 (5 bases). The ends were cut back, 6 bases at V and 4 bases at J, with 11 bases in the middle. Germline V gives CDR1 SGHDT, CDR2 YYEEEE. The CDR3 is 13 residues long. The CDR3 loop is CASTRRTGNTIYF. Written as DNA, the CDR3 is TGTGCCAGCACCCGCCGGACAGGAAACACCATATATTTT.

The chain carries TRBV5-6 and TRBJ2-6; D unclear. The germline gives CDR1 SGHDT, CDR2 YYEEEE. This CDR3 contains 16 residues. The V and J ends lost 4 bases and 4 bases respectively, with 15 bases between them. CDR3 DNA sequence: TGTGCCAGCAGCCTCCCTGACGCGCGGGGGGCCAACGTCCTGACTTTC. This gives the protein CASSLPDARGANVLTF.

The chain has TRBV2 and TRBJ2-2; TRBD2 matches 10 bases. The CDR3 has 14 residues. Trimming took 6 bases from V and 5 from J; bases not matched to a gene: 3. CDR1 SNHLY and CDR2 FYNNEI come from the germline V gene. The CDR3 sequence: CASRPTSGTGELFF. CDR3 nucleotide sequence: TGTGCCAGCAGGCCGACTAGCGGGACCGGGGAGCTGTTTTTT.

The chain uses TRBV10-2 and TRBJ2-7, with 7 nucleotides matching TRBD2. The V gene's germline CDR1 is WSHSY and CDR2 SAAADI. The CDR3 is made up of 13 amino acids. The ends lost 8 bases at V and 5 bases at J; junction bases unmatched: 9. The CDR3 DNA reads TGCGCCAGCGGCGGGGGAGGCCCCGACGAGCAGTACTTC. This encodes CASGGGGPDEQYF.

A word on this clone: One junction end does not reproduce the germline sequence, and a read error may be involved. The sample has other DNA sequences that encode this CDR3 too. The rearrangement links TRBV6-6 to TRBJ1-1; D possibly corresponds to TRBD1 (5 bases). Germline V gene data show CDR1 as MNHNY and CDR2 as SVGAGI (reference sequence). The length of the CDR3 is 15 residues. As DNA, the CDR3 is TGTGCCAGCAGTCCCCCCCAGGGAACGAACACTGAAGCTTTTTTT. Its translation: CASSPPQGTNTEAFF.

V is TRBV5-6 and J is TRBJ2-7; perhaps TRBD2 as D (6 bases). The CDR3 consists of 14 residues. The V and J ends lost 4 bases and 2 bases respectively, with 13 bases between them. Germline CDR1 is SGHDT and CDR2 is YYEEEE. This CDR3 is CASSLDGGTYEQYF. The CDR3, as DNA: TGTGCCAGCAGCCTCGACGGCGGGACCTACGAGCAGTACTTC.

The chain has TRBV6-5 and TRBJ2-3, with 7 bases aligning to TRBD1. Germline-derived CDR1 and CDR2 are MNHEY and SVGAGI. The V and J ends lost 5 bases and 5 bases, in that order; junction bases with no gene match: 4. This CDR3 has 13 amino acids. CDR3 region: CASSTGTEDTQYF. CDR3 in DNA: TGTGCCAGCAGTACCGGGACAGAAGATACGCAGTATTTT.